Listed below are T cell receptor beta chains from one sample, sequenced in a study of blood T cell repertoires in COVID-19. TCRdb's copy holds only in-frame clones and misses some; the assay was immunoSEQ multiplex PCR. Altogether around 30,000 clones are present, more than 80% being singletons, with the ten largest covering approximately 0.51%. Sequenced input: peripheral blood. The receptors were gathered from a middle-aged woman with active or convalescent COVID-19. Both conserved end residues are part of each CDR3. Fields, in order: J gene, D gene, clone size, V gene, CDR3 protein, CDR3 DNA. D genes are given only for firm matches. The size entry is marked missing in some rows and otherwise reads once, few, many or a size class.

j_gene: TRBJ2-3
d_gene: .
abundance: .
v_gene: TRBV7-3
CDR3aa: CASSLGRPQGSTDTQYF
CDR3nt: TGTGCCAGCAGCTTAGGACGCCCTCAGGGTAGCACAGATACGCAGTATTTT

j_gene: TRBJ2-3
d_gene: TRBD1
abundance: few
v_gene: TRBV11-3
CDR3aa: CASSSSHGQGMTDTQYF
CDR3nt: TGTGCCAGCAGCTCCTCCCACGGACAGGGGATGACAGATACGCAGTATTTT

j_gene: TRBJ2-5
d_gene: .
abundance: .
v_gene: TRBV5-1
CDR3aa: CASSLGLGEVTGTQYF
CDR3nt: TGCGCCAGCAGCTTGGGGTTAGGGGAAGTCACGGGGACCCAGTACTTC

j_gene: TRBJ1-3
d_gene: .
abundance: once
v_gene: TRBV30
CDR3aa: CAWSATRRSGNTIYF
CDR3nt: TGTGCCTGGAGTGCCACTAGGCGCAGTGGAAACACCATATATTTT

j_gene: TRBJ2-7
d_gene: TRBD1
abundance: .
v_gene: TRBV11-2
CDR3aa: CASSWGQGSYEQYF
CDR3nt: TGTGCCAGCAGCTGGGGACAGGGTTCGTACGAGCAGTACTTC

j_gene: TRBJ1-6
d_gene: TRBD1
abundance: .
v_gene: TRBV19
CDR3aa: CASSTPPGQVNSPLHF
CDR3nt: TGTGCCAGTAGTACCCCACCGGGACAGGTTAATTCACCCCTCCACTTT

j_gene: TRBJ1-1
d_gene: .
abundance: .
v_gene: TRBV27
CDR3aa: CASSRGSVNTEAFF
CDR3nt: TGTGCCAGCAGTCGAGGGTCGGTGAACACTGAAGCTTTCTTT

j_gene: TRBJ2-1
d_gene: TRBD2
abundance: few
v_gene: TRBV4-1
CDR3aa: CASSQGTSGFYNEQFF
CDR3nt: TGCGCCAGCAGCCAAGGGACTAGCGGGTTCTACAATGAGCAGTTCTTC

j_gene: TRBJ1-3
d_gene: .
abundance: .
v_gene: TRBV19
CDR3aa: CAASSTPGNTIYF
CDR3nt: TGTGCCGCCTCCTCAACTCCTGGAAACACCATATATTTT

j_gene: TRBJ2-4
d_gene: .
abundance: .
v_gene: TRBV11-2
CDR3aa: CASSLAAGQGNIQYF
CDR3nt: TGTGCCAGCAGCTTAGCGGCAGGGCAAGGAAACATTCAGTACTTC

j_gene: TRBJ1-1
d_gene: TRBD1
abundance: .
v_gene: TRBV19
CDR3aa: CASSSRTGGAEAFF
CDR3nt: TGTGCCAGTAGTAGCCGGACAGGTGGGGCTGAAGCTTTCTTT

j_gene: TRBJ2-3
d_gene: TRBD2
abundance: .
v_gene: TRBV30
CDR3aa: CAWSVSRTSGVTDTQYF
CDR3nt: TGTGCCTGGAGTGTATCGAGGACTAGCGGGGTCACAGATACGCAGTATTTT

j_gene: TRBJ2-7
d_gene: TRBD2
abundance: once
v_gene: TRBV27
CDR3aa: CASSLRGGGAYEQYF
CDR3nt: TGTGCCAGCAGTTTACGCGGCGGGGGAGCCTACGAGCAGTACTTC

j_gene: TRBJ2-7
d_gene: .
abundance: .
v_gene: TRBV7-9
CDR3aa: CASSLEPREQYF
CDR3nt: TGTGCCAGCAGCTTAGAGCCGCGTGAGCAGTACTTC

j_gene: TRBJ2-7
d_gene: TRBD1
abundance: .
v_gene: TRBV6-6
CDR3aa: CASKGQGYGYEQYF
CDR3nt: TGTGCCAGCAAAGGACAGGGCTACGGCTACGAGCAGTACTTC

j_gene: TRBJ1-2
d_gene: .
abundance: .
v_gene: TRBV19
CDR3aa: CASRKDYYGYTF
CDR3nt: TGTGCCAGTAGAAAAGACTACTATGGCTACACCTTC

j_gene: TRBJ2-2
d_gene: .
abundance: .
v_gene: TRBV6-2/TRBV6-3
CDR3aa: CASSSMRSGELFF
CDR3nt: TGTGCCAGCAGTTCGATGAGATCCGGGGAGCTGTTTTTT

j_gene: TRBJ2-1
d_gene: TRBD1
abundance: .
v_gene: TRBV19
CDR3aa: CAVALGGQAYNEQFF
CDR3nt: TGTGCTGTTGCTTTAGGGGGACAGGCCTACAATGAGCAGTTCTTC

j_gene: TRBJ1-5
d_gene: .
abundance: .
v_gene: TRBV11-2
CDR3aa: CASSQGQVNQPQHF
CDR3nt: TGTGCCAGCAGCCAGGGACAAGTCAATCAGCCCCAGCATTTT

j_gene: TRBJ1-6
d_gene: TRBD1
abundance: .
v_gene: TRBV7-9
CDR3aa: CASSSLLEGTGKNSPLHF
CDR3nt: TGTGCCAGCAGCTCCCTGCTAGAGGGGACAGGGAAGAATTCACCCCTCCACTTT

j_gene: TRBJ1-4
d_gene: .
abundance: .
v_gene: TRBV3-1/TRBV3-2
CDR3aa: CASSQVWGENEKLFF
CDR3nt: TGTGCCAGCAGCCAAGTGTGGGGGGAAAATGAAAAACTGTTTTTT

j_gene: TRBJ2-7
d_gene: TRBD2
abundance: .
v_gene: TRBV28
CDR3aa: CASRVGLAGEQYF
CDR3nt: TGTGCCAGCAGGGTCGGACTAGCGGGAGAGCAGTACTTC

j_gene: TRBJ2-2
d_gene: .
abundance: .
v_gene: TRBV2
CDR3aa: CASSPRTSYTGELFF
CDR3nt: TGTGCCAGCAGCCCCAGGACTTCATACACCGGGGAGCTGTTTTTT

j_gene: TRBJ2-4
d_gene: TRBD1
abundance: .
v_gene: TRBV6-5
CDR3aa: CASSSTGVSKNIQYF
CDR3nt: TGTGCCAGCAGTTCTACAGGGGTGTCCAAAAACATTCAGTACTTC

j_gene: TRBJ1-3
d_gene: TRBD1
abundance: few
v_gene: TRBV18
CDR3aa: CASSQPGQGAGNTIYF
CDR3nt: TGTGCCAGCTCACAACCGGGACAGGGGGCTGGAAACACCATATATTTT

j_gene: TRBJ1-1
d_gene: .
abundance: .
v_gene: TRBV6-6
CDR3aa: CASSYSGQPNTEAFF
CDR3nt: TGTGCCAGCAGTTACTCCGGACAACCGAACACTGAAGCTTTCTTT

j_gene: TRBJ1-1
d_gene: .
abundance: .
v_gene: TRBV7-9
CDR3aa: CASSPWTDTEAFF
CDR3nt: TGTGCCAGCAGCCCCTGGACAGACACTGAAGCTTTCTTT

j_gene: TRBJ2-7
d_gene: TRBD2
abundance: .
v_gene: TRBV10-2
CDR3aa: CASSESLAGVSDEQYF
CDR3nt: TGCGCCAGCAGTGAGTCCCTAGCGGGAGTTTCTGACGAGCAGTACTTC

j_gene: TRBJ2-2
d_gene: TRBD1
abundance: .
v_gene: TRBV28
CDR3aa: CASSFPGGRDTGELFF
CDR3nt: TGTGCCAGCAGTTTCCCAGGGGGCAGGGACACCGGGGAGCTGTTTTTT

j_gene: TRBJ2-2
d_gene: .
abundance: .
v_gene: TRBV10-3
CDR3aa: CATKEWSPVRGELFF
CDR3nt: TGTGCCACCAAGGAGTGGAGCCCCGTTAGGGGGGAGCTGTTTTTT

j_gene: TRBJ2-7
d_gene: TRBD2
abundance: .
v_gene: TRBV5-1
CDR3aa: CASSLNLAGGYEQYF
CDR3nt: TGCGCCAGCAGCTTGAATCTAGCGGGTGGCTACGAGCAGTACTTC

j_gene: TRBJ2-1
d_gene: TRBD2
abundance: .
v_gene: TRBV29-1
CDR3aa: CSVEDALAGLDEQFF
CDR3nt: TGCAGCGTTGAAGATGCTCTAGCGGGATTAGATGAGCAGTTCTTC

j_gene: TRBJ2-7
d_gene: .
abundance: .
v_gene: TRBV7-2
CDR3aa: CASSLDEVYEQYF
CDR3nt: TGTGCCAGCAGCTTAGATGAGGTCTACGAGCAGTACTTC

j_gene: TRBJ1-2
d_gene: TRBD1
abundance: .
v_gene: TRBV5-1
CDR3aa: CASSLPGTGTWGYTF
CDR3nt: TGCGCCAGCAGCTTGCCCGGGACAGGGACGTGGGGCTACACCTTC

j_gene: TRBJ1-4
d_gene: TRBD1
abundance: .
v_gene: TRBV5-5
CDR3aa: CASSQTDRESEKLFF
CDR3nt: TGTGCCAGCAGCCAAACCGACAGGGAGAGTGAAAAACTGTTTTTT

j_gene: TRBJ1-2
d_gene: TRBD1
abundance: .
v_gene: TRBV19
CDR3aa: CASTKTGESYGYTF
CDR3nt: TGTGCCAGTACCAAGACAGGGGAAAGCTATGGCTACACCTTC

j_gene: TRBJ1-5
d_gene: .
abundance: few
v_gene: TRBV19
CDR3aa: CASSIVGGGPQHF
CDR3nt: TGTGCCAGTAGTATAGTTGGGGGAGGGCCCCAGCATTTT

j_gene: TRBJ1-2
d_gene: .
abundance: .
v_gene: TRBV30
CDR3aa: CAGPGDNYGYTF
CDR3nt: TGTGCCGGTCCAGGGGACAACTATGGCTACACCTTC

j_gene: TRBJ2-3
d_gene: TRBD1
abundance: .
v_gene: TRBV4-1
CDR3aa: CASSRGDRLLTDTQYF
CDR3nt: TGCGCCAGCAGCCGAGGGGACAGGCTCCTTACAGATACGCAGTATTTT

j_gene: TRBJ2-2
d_gene: .
abundance: .
v_gene: TRBV10-1
CDR3aa: CASSIKRTGELFF
CDR3nt: TGCGCCAGCAGTATTAAGCGAACCGGGGAGCTGTTTTTT

j_gene: TRBJ2-1
d_gene: .
abundance: .
v_gene: TRBV7-2
CDR3aa: CASLTGGLSSYNEQFF
CDR3nt: TGTGCCAGCCTGACCGGGGGGCTTAGCTCCTACAATGAGCAGTTCTTC

j_gene: TRBJ2-1
d_gene: TRBD1
abundance: .
v_gene: TRBV19
CDR3aa: CASSIDRGYEQFF
CDR3nt: TGTGCCAGTAGTATCGACAGGGGGTATGAGCAGTTCTTC

j_gene: TRBJ2-1
d_gene: TRBD1
abundance: .
v_gene: TRBV19
CDR3aa: CASSTGTGAYYNEQFF
CDR3nt: TGTGCCAGTAGTACTGGGACAGGGGCTTACTACAATGAGCAGTTCTTC

j_gene: TRBJ2-6
d_gene: .
abundance: .
v_gene: TRBV27
CDR3aa: CASSLSGAASGANVLTF
CDR3nt: TGTGCCAGCAGTTTAAGTGGGGCCGCCTCTGGGGCCAACGTCCTGACTTTC

j_gene: TRBJ1-3
d_gene: TRBD1
abundance: .
v_gene: TRBV30
CDR3aa: CAWGTGGIGNTIYF
CDR3nt: TGTGCCTGGGGGACAGGGGGAATTGGAAACACCATATATTTT

j_gene: TRBJ1-5
d_gene: TRBD1
abundance: .
v_gene: TRBV6-6
CDR3aa: CASSAGTGQPQHF
CDR3nt: TGTGCCAGCAGTGCCGGGACAGGACAGCCCCAGCATTTT

j_gene: TRBJ1-5
d_gene: .
abundance: .
v_gene: TRBV30
CDR3aa: CAWSLGLLPNQPQHF
CDR3nt: TGTGCCTGGAGTCTGGGACTGCTCCCCAATCAGCCCCAGCATTTT

j_gene: TRBJ2-7
d_gene: .
abundance: .
v_gene: TRBV28
CDR3aa: CASSLPAYEQYF
CDR3nt: TGTGCCAGCAGTCTCCCTGCCTACGAGCAGTACTTC

j_gene: TRBJ2-1
d_gene: .
abundance: .
v_gene: TRBV30
CDR3aa: CAWNKGDLWGDEQFF
CDR3nt: TGTGCCTGGAACAAGGGAGATCTCTGGGGAGATGAGCAGTTCTTC

j_gene: TRBJ1-2
d_gene: .
abundance: .
v_gene: TRBV4-2
CDR3aa: CASSQDLGTFYDTF
CDR3nt: TGTGCCAGCAGCCAAGATCTGGGGACTTTCTACGACACCTTC

j_gene: TRBJ1-6
d_gene: .
abundance: .
v_gene: TRBV9
CDR3aa: CASSPGQLITPLHF
CDR3nt: TGTGCCAGCAGCCCTGGACAGCTAATAACACCCCTCCACTTT

j_gene: TRBJ1-6
d_gene: .
abundance: .
v_gene: TRBV5-1
CDR3aa: CASSLGRTYVDSPLHF
CDR3nt: TGCGCCAGCAGCTTGGGTCGGACATACGTAGATTCACCCCTCCACTTT

j_gene: TRBJ2-2
d_gene: TRBD1
abundance: .
v_gene: TRBV6-6
CDR3aa: CASTTGTVTGELFF
CDR3nt: TGTGCCAGCACAACCGGGACAGTGACCGGGGAGCTGTTTTTT

j_gene: TRBJ2-3
d_gene: TRBD1
abundance: .
v_gene: TRBV5-1
CDR3aa: CASTGTGEDTQYF
CDR3nt: TGCGCCAGCACCGGGACAGGGGAAGATACGCAGTATTTT

j_gene: TRBJ1-2
d_gene: TRBD1
abundance: .
v_gene: TRBV5-8
CDR3aa: CASSLQGNYGYTF
CDR3nt: TGTGCCAGCAGCTTACAGGGGAACTATGGCTACACCTTC